This is a list of T cell receptor beta chains from one sample in a study of blood T cell repertoires in COVID-19. The table came from immunoSEQ multiplex PCR; TCRdb's copy has only in-frame clones and leaves some out. Of 95,000 to 100,000 clones detected, approximately 92% appear once; the ten largest clones hold approximately 5.7%. Sample: peripheral blood. The receptors here all came from a man in his forties or fifties with active COVID-19. Each CDR3 is given with its conserved first and last residue. The D gene is left open where the match is weak. Expanded clones get a size class; other rows say once, few or many, or leave the size out.

V gene	J gene	clone size	D gene	CDR3 protein	CDR3 DNA
TRBV2	TRBJ2-1	NA	TRBD1	CASRKGTGVYNEQFF	TGTGCCAGCAGGAAGGGGACAGGGGTCTACAATGAGCAGTTCTTC
TRBV10-3	TRBJ1-1	NA	NA	CAISKSLSNTEAFF	TGTGCCATCAGTAAATCGCTCAGTAACACTGAAGCTTTCTTT
TRBV3-1/TRBV3-2	TRBJ1-5	NA	NA	CASSLGARQPQHF	TGTGCCAGCTCGTTGGGGGCCAGGCAGCCCCAGCATTTT
TRBV6-6	TRBJ2-7	NA	TRBD1	CASSYGDRGYEQYF	TGTGCCAGCAGTTACGGGGACAGGGGATACGAGCAGTACTTC
TRBV5-1	TRBJ2-2	NA	NA	CASSRSTGELFF	TGCGCCAGCAGCCGGAGTACCGGGGAGCTGTTTTTT
TRBV9	TRBJ2-5	NA	TRBD1	CASSAGQGARETQYF	TGTGCCAGCAGCGCGGGACAGGGTGCTAGAGAGACCCAGTACTTC
TRBV15	TRBJ2-2	NA	TRBD1	CATSEKLQGTQRRELFF	TGTGCCACCAGCGAGAAGCTACAGGGGACGCAGCGCCGGGAGCTGTTTTTT
TRBV3-1/TRBV3-2	TRBJ2-3	once	NA	CASSAVIAAQFITDTQYF	TGTGCCAGCAGCGCGGTGATAGCGGCTCAATTTATCACAGATACGCAGTATTTT
TRBV5-6	TRBJ1-2	NA	NA	CASSLAGRYGYTF	TGTGCCAGCAGCTTGGCAGGGCGATATGGCTACACCTTC
TRBV5-4	TRBJ2-2	NA	TRBD2	CASSWGQREMAGELFF	TGTGCCAGCAGCTGGGGTCAGCGGGAGATGGCCGGGGAGCTGTTTTTT